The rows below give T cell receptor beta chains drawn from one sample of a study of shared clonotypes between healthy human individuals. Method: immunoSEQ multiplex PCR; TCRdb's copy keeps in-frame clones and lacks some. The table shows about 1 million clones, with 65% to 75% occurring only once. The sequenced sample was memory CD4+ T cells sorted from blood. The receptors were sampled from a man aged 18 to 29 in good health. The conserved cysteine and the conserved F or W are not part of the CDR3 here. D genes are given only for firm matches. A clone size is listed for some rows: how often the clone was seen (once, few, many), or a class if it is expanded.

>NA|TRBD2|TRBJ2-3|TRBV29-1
SVVPSGSSTDTQY
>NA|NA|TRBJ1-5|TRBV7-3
ASSFSSVQPQH
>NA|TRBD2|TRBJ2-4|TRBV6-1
ASRGTSGQGIQY
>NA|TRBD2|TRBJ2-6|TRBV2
ASSESPGLAGIKSGANVLT
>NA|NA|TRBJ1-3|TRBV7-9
ASSKEAGNTIY
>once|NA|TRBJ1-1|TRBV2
ASSEGMVGGEAF
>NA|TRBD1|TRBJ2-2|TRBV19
ASSRGGNTGELF
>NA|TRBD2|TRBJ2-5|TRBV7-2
ASTSHSGTQETQY
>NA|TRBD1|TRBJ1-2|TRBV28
ASSIPNHRGGYT
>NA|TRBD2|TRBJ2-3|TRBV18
ASSPLSSGGAVDTQY
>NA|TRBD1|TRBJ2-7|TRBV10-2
ASSDPGTGRPDEQY
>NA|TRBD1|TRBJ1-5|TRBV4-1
ASSQADRVGQPQH
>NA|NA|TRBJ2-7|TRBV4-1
ASSQEAVAVYEQY
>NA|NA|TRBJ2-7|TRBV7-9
ASSLGDLGEQY
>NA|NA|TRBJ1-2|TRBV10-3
AISEGTLGYGYT
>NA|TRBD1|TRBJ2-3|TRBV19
ASSINTGARTDTQY
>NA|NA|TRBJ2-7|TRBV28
ASSSRRAGIYEQY
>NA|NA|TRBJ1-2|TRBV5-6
ASSFGRVNYGYT
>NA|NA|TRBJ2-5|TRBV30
AWSVRQETQY
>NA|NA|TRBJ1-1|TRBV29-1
SVESLGTHTEAF
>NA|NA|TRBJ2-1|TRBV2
ASSEYGEQF
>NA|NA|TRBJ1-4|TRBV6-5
ASSYSGGQSAEKLF
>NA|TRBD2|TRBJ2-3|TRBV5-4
ASSQPGGRADTQY
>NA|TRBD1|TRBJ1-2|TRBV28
ASSTQTGRDYGYT
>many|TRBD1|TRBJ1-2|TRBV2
ASRGQGPRGYT
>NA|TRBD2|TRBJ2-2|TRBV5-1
ASNPSGRGTGELF
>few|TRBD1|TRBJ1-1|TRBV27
ASRRQGDTEAF
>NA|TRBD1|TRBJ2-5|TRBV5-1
ASSLGQGKETQY
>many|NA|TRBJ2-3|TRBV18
ASSEGGSGTDTQY
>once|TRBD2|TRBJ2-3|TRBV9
ASSPAGGWGTDTQY
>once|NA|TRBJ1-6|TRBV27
ASSLVGTGPSSYNSPLH
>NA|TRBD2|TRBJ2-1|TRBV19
ASSGGRADSYNEQF
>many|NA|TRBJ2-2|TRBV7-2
ASSLRALGGELF
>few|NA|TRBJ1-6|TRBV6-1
ASSEGAGAHSPLH
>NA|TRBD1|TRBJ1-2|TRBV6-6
ASSSYRTGPDGYT
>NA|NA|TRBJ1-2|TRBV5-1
ASSLGRLRSSYGYT
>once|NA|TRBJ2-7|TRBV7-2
ASSLARDGYEQY
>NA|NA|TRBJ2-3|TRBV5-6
ASSPVGTDTQY
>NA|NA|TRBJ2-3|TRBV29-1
SVQTGTDTQY
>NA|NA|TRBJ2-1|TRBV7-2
ASTRGGPYNEQF
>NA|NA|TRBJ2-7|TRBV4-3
ASSQGMGGARNEQY
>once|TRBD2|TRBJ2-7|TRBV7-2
ASSARGAGGRTIYEQY
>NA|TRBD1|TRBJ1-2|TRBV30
AWSGQGDYGYT
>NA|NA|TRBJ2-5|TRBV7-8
ASSLVAGYQTQY
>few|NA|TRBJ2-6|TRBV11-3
ASSSGANVLT
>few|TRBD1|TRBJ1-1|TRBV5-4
ASSFRQGSTEAF
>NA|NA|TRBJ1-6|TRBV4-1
ASSQDMGGDSPLH
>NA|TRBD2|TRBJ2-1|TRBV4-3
ASSQGAASGYNEQF